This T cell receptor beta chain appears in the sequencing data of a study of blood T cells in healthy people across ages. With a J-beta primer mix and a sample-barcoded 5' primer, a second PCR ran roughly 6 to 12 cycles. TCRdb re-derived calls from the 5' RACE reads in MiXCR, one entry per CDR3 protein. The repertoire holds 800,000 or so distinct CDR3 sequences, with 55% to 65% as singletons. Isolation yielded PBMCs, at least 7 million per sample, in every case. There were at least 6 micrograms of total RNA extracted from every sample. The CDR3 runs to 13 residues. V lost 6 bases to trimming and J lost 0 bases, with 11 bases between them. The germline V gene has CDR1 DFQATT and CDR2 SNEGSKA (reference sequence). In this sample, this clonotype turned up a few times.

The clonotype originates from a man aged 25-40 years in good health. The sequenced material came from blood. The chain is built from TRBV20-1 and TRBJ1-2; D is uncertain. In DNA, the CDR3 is TGCAGTGCCACGACCGAAGCTAACTATGGCTACACCTTC. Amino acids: CSATTEANYGYTF.